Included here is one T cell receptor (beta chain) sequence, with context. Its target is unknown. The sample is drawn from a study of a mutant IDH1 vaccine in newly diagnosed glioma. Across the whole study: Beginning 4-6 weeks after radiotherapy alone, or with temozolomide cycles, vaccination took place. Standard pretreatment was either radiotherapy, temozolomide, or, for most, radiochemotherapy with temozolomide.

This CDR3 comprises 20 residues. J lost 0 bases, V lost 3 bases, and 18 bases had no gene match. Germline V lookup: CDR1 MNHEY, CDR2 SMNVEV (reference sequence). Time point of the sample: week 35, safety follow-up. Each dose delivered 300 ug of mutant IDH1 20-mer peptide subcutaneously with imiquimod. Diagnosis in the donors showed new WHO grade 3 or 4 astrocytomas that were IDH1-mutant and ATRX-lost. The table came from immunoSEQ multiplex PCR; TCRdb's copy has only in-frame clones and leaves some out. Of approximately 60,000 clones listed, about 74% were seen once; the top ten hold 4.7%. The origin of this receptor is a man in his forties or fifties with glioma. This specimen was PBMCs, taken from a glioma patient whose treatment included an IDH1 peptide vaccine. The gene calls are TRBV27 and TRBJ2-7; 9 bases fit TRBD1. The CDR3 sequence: CASSFRIVPGQGWSSYEQYF. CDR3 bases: TGTGCCAGCAGTTTTAGAATTGTCCCGGGACAGGGTTGGAGCTCCTACGAGCAGTACTTC.